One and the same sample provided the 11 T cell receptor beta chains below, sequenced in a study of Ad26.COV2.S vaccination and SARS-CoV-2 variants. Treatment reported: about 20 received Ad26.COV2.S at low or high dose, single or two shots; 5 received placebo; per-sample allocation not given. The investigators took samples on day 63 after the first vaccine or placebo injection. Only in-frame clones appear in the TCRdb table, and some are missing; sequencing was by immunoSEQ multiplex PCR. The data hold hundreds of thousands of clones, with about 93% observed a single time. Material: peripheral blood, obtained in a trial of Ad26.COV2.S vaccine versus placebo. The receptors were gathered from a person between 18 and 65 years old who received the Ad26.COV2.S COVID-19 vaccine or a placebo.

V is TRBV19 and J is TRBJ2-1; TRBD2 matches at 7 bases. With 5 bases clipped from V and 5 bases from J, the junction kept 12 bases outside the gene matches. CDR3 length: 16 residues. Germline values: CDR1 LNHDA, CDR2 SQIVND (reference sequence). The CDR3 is CASSLYSSGPNNEQFF. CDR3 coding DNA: TGTGCCAGTAGTCTATACTCTAGCGGTCCAAACAATGAGCAGTTCTTC.

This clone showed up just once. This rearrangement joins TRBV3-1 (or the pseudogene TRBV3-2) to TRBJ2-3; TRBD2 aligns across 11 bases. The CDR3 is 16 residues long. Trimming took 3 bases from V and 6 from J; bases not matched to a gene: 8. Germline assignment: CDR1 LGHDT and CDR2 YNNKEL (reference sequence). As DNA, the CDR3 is TGTGCCAGCAGCCAGGGACTAGCGGAGGCGAGGGATACGCAGTATTTT. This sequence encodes CASSQGLAEARDTQYF.

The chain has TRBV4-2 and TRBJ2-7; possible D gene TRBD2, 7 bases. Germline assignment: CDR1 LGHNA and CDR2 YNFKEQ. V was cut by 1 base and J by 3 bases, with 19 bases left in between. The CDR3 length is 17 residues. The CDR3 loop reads CASSQGGGGVAFYEQYF. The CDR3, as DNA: TGTGCCAGCAGCCAAGGCGGGGGCGGAGTGGCCTTCTACGAGCAGTACTTC.

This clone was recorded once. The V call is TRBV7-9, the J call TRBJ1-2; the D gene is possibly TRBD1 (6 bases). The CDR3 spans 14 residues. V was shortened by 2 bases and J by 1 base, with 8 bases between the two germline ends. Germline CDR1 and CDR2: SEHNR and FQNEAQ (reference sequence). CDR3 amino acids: CASSLRQDNYGYTF. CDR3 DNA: TGTGCCAGCAGCTTAAGACAGGATAACTATGGCTACACCTTC.

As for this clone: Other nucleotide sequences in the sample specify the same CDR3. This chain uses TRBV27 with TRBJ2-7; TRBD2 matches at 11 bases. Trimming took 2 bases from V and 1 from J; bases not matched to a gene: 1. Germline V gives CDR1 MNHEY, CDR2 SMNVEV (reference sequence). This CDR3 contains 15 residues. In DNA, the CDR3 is TGTGCCAGCAGTTTAGGGACTAGCGGTTCCTACGAGCAGTACTTC. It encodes CASSLGTSGSYEQYF.

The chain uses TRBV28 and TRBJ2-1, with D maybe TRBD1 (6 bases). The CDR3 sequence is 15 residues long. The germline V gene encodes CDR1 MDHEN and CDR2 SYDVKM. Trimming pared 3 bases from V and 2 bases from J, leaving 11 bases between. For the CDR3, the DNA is TGTGCCAGCAGTTTGCGGACAGCCCCCTACAATGAGCAGTTCTTC. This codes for CASSLRTAPYNEQFF.

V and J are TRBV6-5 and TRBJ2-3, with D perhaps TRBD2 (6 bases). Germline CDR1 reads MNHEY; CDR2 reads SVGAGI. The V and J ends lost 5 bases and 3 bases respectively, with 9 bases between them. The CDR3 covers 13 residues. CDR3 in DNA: TGTGCCAGCAGTAAGGGGAGGACAGATACGCAGTATTTT. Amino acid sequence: CASSKGRTDTQYF.

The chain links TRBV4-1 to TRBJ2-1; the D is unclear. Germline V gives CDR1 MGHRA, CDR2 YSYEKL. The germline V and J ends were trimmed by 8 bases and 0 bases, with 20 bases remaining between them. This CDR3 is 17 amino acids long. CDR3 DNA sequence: TGCGCCAGCGCAACCTACTCGGGCGAGTCCTCCTACAATGAGCAGTTCTTC. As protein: CASATYSGESSYNEQFF.

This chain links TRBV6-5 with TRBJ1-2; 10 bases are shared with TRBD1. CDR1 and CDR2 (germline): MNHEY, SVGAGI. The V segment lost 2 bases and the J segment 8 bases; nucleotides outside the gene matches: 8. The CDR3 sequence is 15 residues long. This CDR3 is CASSYDGQGESGYTF. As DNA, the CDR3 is TGTGCCAGCAGTTACGATGGACAGGGGGAGTCGGGCTACACCTTC.

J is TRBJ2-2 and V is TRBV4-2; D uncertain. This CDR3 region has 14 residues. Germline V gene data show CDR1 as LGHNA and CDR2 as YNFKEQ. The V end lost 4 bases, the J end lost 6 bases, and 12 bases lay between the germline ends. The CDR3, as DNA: TGTGCCAGCAGCCGAGAAGGTCGGGCCGGGGAGCTGTTTTTT. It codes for CASSREGRAGELFF.

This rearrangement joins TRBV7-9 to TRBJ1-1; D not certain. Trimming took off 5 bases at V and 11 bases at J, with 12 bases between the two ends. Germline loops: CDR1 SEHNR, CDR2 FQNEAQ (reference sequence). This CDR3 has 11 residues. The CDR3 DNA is TGTGCCAGCAGCCCACAGAGAGATGCTTTCTTT. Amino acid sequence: CASSPQRDAFF. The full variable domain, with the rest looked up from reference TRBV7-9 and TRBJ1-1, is DTGVSQNPRHKITKRGQNVTFRCDPISEHNRLYWYRQTLGQGPEFLTYFQNEAQLEKSRLLSDRFSAERPKGSFSTLEIQRTEQGDSAMYLCASSPQRDAFFGQGTRLTVV.